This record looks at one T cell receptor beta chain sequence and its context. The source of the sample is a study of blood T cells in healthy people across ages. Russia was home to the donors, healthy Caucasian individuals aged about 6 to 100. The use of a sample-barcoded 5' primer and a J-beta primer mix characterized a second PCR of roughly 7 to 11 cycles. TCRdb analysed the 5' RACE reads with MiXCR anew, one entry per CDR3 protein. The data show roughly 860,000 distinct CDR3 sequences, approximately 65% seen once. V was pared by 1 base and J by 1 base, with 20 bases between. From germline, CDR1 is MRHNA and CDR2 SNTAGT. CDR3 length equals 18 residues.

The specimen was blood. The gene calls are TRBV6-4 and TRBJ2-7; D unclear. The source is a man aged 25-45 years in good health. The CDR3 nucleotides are TGTGCCAGCAGTGACTTTTTAACCGAGACAAAGAGTTCCTACGAGCAGTACTTC. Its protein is CASSDFLTETKSSYEQYF.